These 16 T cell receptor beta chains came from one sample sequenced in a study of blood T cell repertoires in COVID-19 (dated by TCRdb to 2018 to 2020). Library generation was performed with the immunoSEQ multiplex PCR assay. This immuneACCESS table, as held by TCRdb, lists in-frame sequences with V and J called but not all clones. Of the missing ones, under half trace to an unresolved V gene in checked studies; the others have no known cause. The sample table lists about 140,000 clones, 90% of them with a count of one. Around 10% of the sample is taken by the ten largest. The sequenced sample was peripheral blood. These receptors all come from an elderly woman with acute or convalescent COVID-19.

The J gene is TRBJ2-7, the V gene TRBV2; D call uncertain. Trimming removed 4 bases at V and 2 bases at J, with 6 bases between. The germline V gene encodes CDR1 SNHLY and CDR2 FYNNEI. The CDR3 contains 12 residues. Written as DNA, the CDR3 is TGTGCCAGCAGTGTAGAAACCTACGAGCAGTACTTC. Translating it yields CASSVETYEQYF.

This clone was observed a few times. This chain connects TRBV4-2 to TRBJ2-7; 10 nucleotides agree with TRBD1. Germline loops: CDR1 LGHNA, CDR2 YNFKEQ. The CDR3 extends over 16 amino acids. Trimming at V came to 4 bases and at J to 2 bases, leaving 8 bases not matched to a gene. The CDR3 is CASSPREGQGTYEQYF. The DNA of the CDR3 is TGTGCCAGCAGCCCAAGGGAGGGACAGGGGACCTACGAGCAGTACTTC.

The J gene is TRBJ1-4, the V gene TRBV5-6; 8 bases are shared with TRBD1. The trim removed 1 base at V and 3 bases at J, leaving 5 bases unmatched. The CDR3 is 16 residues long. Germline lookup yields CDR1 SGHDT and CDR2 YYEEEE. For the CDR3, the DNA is TGTGCCAGCAGCTTGTGGCAGGGGGCTCCTAATGAAAAACTGTTTTTT. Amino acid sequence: CASSLWQGAPNEKLFF.

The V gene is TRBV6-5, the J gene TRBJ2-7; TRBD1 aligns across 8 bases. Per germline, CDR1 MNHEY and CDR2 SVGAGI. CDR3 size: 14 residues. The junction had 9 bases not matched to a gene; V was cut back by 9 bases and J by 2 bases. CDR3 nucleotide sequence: TGTGCCAGGGACCCAGGACAGGGCCCCTACGAGCAGTACTTC. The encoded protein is CARDPGQGPYEQYF.

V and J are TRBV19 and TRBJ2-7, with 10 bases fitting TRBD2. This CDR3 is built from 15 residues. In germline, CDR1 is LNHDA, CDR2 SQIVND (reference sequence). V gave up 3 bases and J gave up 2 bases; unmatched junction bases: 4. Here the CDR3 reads CASSMRTSGPYEQYF. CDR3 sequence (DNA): TGTGCCAGTAGTATGCGGACTAGCGGCCCCTACGAGCAGTACTTC.

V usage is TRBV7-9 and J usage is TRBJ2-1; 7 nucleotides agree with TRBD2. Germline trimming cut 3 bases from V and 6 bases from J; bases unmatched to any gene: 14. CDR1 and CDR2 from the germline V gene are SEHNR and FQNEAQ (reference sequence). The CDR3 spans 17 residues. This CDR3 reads CASSLPGAGVPRNEQFF. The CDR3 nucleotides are TGTGCCAGCAGCTTGCCTGGGGCGGGAGTCCCCCGCAATGAGCAGTTCTTC.

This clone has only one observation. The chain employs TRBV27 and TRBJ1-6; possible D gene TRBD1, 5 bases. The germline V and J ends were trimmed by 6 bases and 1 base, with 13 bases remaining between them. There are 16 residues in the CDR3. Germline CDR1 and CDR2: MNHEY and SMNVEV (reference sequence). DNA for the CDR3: TGTGCCAGCAGAACGCAGGGTACATCCTATAATTCACCCCTCCACTTT. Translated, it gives CASRTQGTSYNSPLHF.

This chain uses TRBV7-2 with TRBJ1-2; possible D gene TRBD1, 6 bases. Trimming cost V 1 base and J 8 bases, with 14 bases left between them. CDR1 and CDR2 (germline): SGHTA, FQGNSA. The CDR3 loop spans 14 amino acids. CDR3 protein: CASSLGTALRGYTF. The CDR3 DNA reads TGTGCCAGCAGCTTAGGGACAGCCCTTAGAGGCTACACCTTC.

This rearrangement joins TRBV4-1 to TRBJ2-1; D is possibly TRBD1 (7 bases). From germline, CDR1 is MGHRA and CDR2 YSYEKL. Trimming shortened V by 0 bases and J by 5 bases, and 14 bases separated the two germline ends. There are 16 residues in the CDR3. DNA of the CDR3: TGCGCCAGCAGCCAAGAATCGGCAGGGGGGAACAATGAGCAGTTCTTC. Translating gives CASSQESAGGNNEQFF.

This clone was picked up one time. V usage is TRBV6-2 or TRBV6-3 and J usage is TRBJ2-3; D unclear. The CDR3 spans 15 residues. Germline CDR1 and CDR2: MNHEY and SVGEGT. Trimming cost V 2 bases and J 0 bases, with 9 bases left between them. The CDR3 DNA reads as TGTGCCAGCAGTTACGGAGCGACTAGCACAGATACGCAGTATTTT. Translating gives CASSYGATSTDTQYF.

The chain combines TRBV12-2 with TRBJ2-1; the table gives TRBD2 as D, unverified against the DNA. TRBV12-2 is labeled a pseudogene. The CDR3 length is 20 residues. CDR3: CASRLGTSGGAFVSYNEQFF. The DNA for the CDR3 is TGTGCAAGTCGCTTAGGTACTAGCGGGGGGGCCTTTGTCTCCTACAATGAGCAGTTCTTC.

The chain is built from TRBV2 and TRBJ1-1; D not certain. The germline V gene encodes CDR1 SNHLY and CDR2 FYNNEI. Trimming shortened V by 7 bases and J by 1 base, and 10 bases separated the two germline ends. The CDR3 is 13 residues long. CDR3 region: CASMSRENTEAFF. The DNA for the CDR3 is TGTGCCAGCATGTCCCGGGAGAACACTGAAGCTTTCTTT.

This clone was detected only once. The CDR3: CASTIGLAGGQETQYF. Written as DNA, the CDR3 is TGTGCCAGCACCATAGGACTAGCGGGGGGCCAGGAGACCCAGTACTTC. V gene TRBV5-5 combines with J gene TRBJ2-5; 14 nucleotides agree with TRBD2. The CDR3 extends over 16 amino acids. V lost 6 bases and J lost 5; bases outside the gene matches: 9. Germline V gene lookup returns CDR1 SGHKS and CDR2 YYEKEE (reference sequence).

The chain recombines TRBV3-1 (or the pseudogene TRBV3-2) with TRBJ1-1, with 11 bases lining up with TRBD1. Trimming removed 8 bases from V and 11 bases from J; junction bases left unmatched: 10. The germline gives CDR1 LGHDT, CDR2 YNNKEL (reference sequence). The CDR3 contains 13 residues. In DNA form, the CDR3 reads TGTGCCAGCGGTCCGGGACAGGGGGTTGTGGCTTTCTTT. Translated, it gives CASGPGQGVVAFF.

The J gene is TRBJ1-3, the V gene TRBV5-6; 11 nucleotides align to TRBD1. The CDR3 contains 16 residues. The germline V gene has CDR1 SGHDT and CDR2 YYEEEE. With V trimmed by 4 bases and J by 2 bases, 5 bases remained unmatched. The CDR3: CASSVPGQGAGNTIYF. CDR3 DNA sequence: TGTGCCAGCAGCGTTCCGGGACAGGGGGCTGGAAACACCATATATTTT.

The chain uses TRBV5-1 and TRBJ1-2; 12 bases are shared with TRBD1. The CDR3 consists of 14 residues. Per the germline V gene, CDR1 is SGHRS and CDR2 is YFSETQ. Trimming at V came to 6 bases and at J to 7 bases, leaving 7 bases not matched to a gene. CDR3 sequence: CASTTGTGGRGYTF. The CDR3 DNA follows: TGCGCCAGCACAACCGGGACAGGGGGCCGTGGCTACACCTTC.